This T cell receptor (beta chain) was sequenced for a study of cytotoxic CD8 clonotypes in ibrutinib-treated CLL. Study as a whole: Sample averages reached 255,043 productive templates and over 85,000 productive rearrangements.

A note on this clone: The target antigen is unknown.

Germline V CDR1 and CDR2: MNHEY, SMNVEV (reference sequence). The CDR3 covers 13 residues. Trimming removed 8 bases from V and 1 base from J, with 9 bases in between. Study results and limitations: With treatment, public clonotypes, which were uncommon, either contracted or remained stable.

Profiling relied on immunoSEQ multiplex PCR, and the TCRdb table lists in-frame clones only, not all of them. The sample has about 140,000 clones; 70% to 90% are singletons. V and J are TRBV27 and TRBJ2-4; the D is unclear. The receptor was derived from a human donor with chronic lymphocytic leukemia. The sequencing here drew on PBMCs, taken after 36 months of ibrutinib treatment. CDR3: CASVGAAKNIQYF. DNA of the CDR3: TGTGCCAGCGTCGGCGCGGCCAAAAACATTCAGTACTTC.